The present T cell receptor beta chain was sequenced within a study of blood T cell repertoires in COVID-19 (dated by TCRdb to the early 2020s). Regarding the complete study: Samples covering the acute and convalescent phases of COVID-19 were provided by collaborators in the United States, Italy and Spain. The prospective study material was composed of cDNA or gDNA derived from T cells, B-cell-depleted T cells, or PBMCs. The dataset comprised deeply sampled blood TCRbeta repertoires from subjects exposed to, actively infected with, or recovered from COVID-19. The repertoires were released in a freely available public database meant as a resource for research on the immune response to SARS-CoV-2. Samples were obtained from the ongoing ImmuneRACE study (first 160 participants) and from 1,254 subjects provided by 6 global collaborators. A de-identified subject ID, COVID-19 status, age in years and sex were almost always included in the sample metadata. HLA class I and class II types, where available, came from metadata supplied by the sample provider rather than from assay-based typing. Study-level results and caveats: Clinical and demographic metadata were provided uncurated, with the amount varying by source and participant.

Participants in the prospective study were enrolled through a virtual design, were aged about 18 to 90 years, and lived in roughly 26 United States geographic areas. In the prospective study, cohorts were assigned on the basis of participant-reported clinical history obtained from a screening survey and a study questionnaire. For ImmuneRACE Cohort 3, a participant was defined as recovered based on two consecutive negative NP/OP PCR tests, clearance by a healthcare professional, or resolution of symptoms. In the prospective study, mobile phlebotomists collected whole blood, serum and a nasopharyngeal or oropharyngeal swab from each participant. Additional blood draws and questionnaires over a 2-month period could optionally be provided by prospective study participants. Before DNA extraction, prospective study blood samples were shipped either frozen or at room temperature. For this clone: It has no known antigen specificity. No base quality values were provided; no much bigger clone lies one nucleotide off.

The CDR3 has 16 amino acids, counting the end cysteine and phenylalanine. Here the CDR3 DNA is all that survives: 48 bases in frame from base 1. In the germline V gene, CDR1 corresponds to MGHRA and CDR2 to YSYEKL. The germline V and J ends show losses of 0 bases and 3 bases respectively, and no gene match explains 6 bases of the junction. TCRbeta CDR3 regions were amplified from genomic DNA using the immunoSEQ Assay, a bias-controlled multiplex PCR. The original pipeline was this. Nucleated cell counts per sample were estimated from amplification of reference gene primers within the assay. Sequence reads were collapsed and filtered to measure the absolute abundance of every unique TCRbeta CDR3 rearrangement. For each sample, productive Simpson clonality was calculated by taking the square root of Simpson's diversity index across productive rearrangements. TCRdb took over this immuneACCESS table, retaining in-frame rearrangements with V and J assigned. Such tables are incomplete; in checked studies, under half of the missing clones stem from an unresolved V gene, and the remainder is unexplained. V and J calls and clone size are those listed in that table; D and trimming were worked out from the DNA. In all, the sample holds roughly 130,000 clones, and roughly 84% of those were seen once. The ten largest account for roughly 3.9% of the sample.

Sequencing used PBMCs or T cells enriched from blood (not recorded which). The sequence was collected from a woman in her 30s who had recovered from COVID-19. The sequence is built from TRBV4-1 and TRBJ2-5; a stretch of 8 junction bases matches TRBD2. CDR3 sequence: CASSQDRTSRKETQYF. The base sequence is TGCGCCAGCAGCCAAGACAGGACTAGCCGAAAAGAGACCCAGTACTTC.